These 13 T cell receptor beta chains were sequenced from one sample in a study of blood T cell repertoires in COVID-19 (dated by TCRdb to about 2020). Libraries were made using the immunoSEQ multiplex PCR assay. The table was pulled from immuneACCESS by TCRdb, which kept in-frame rearrangements only. Such tables lose some clones; where checked, under half of the loss comes from unresolved V genes, and the rest has no known cause. The sample table lists roughly 200,000 clones, 90% of them with a count of one. The ten top clones hold 0.55% to 0.8% of the sample. The sequenced sample consisted of peripheral blood. All receptors come from a man aged 45-60 years with acute or convalescent COVID-19.

This sequence joins TRBV6-1 and TRBJ2-5; 7 positions match TRBD2. The CDR3 has 14 amino acids. The ends lost 1 base at V and 5 bases at J; junction bases unmatched: 4. CDR1 and CDR2 (germline): MNHNS, SASEGT. The CDR3 region has the DNA TGTGCCAGCAGTGAAGAGGGAGGGGTTGAGACCCAGTACTTC. As protein: CASSEEGGVETQYF.

The chain couples TRBV27 to TRBJ2-7; tentatively, D is TRBD1 (6 bases). The V gene's germline CDR1 is MNHEY and CDR2 SMNVEV (reference sequence). The V gene lost 9 bases and the J gene lost 2 bases, with 17 bases spanning the gap. The CDR3 has 14 residues. This CDR3 is CASTKGGVPYEQYF. The CDR3, as DNA: TGTGCCAGTACTAAAGGGGGAGTTCCCTACGAGCAGTACTTC.

This sequence joins TRBV10-3 and TRBJ2-3; 9 nucleotides align to TRBD1. There are 14 residues in the CDR3. J was trimmed by 0 bases and V by 9 bases; bases with no gene match: 4. CDR1 is ENHRY and CDR2 is SYGVKD in the germline V gene. CDR3 in amino acids: CAMGQGHSTDTQYF. CDR3 nucleotides: TGTGCCATGGGACAGGGACACAGCACAGATACGCAGTATTTT.

The chain is built from TRBV19 and TRBJ1-1; perhaps TRBD1 as D (5 bases). In germline, CDR1 is LNHDA, CDR2 SQIVND (reference sequence). Trimming took off 5 bases at V and 1 base at J, with 11 bases between the two ends. The CDR3 is made up of 14 amino acids. CDR3 sequence: CASSPLTENTEAFF. CDR3 nucleotide sequence: TGTGCCAGTAGTCCCCTGACAGAGAACACTGAAGCTTTCTTT.

The chain employs TRBV7-3 and TRBJ2-2, with 12 bases matching TRBD2. The CDR3 consists of 15 residues. Germline-derived CDR1 and CDR2 are SGHTA and FQGTGA. With 3 bases clipped from V and 4 bases from J, the junction kept 0 bases outside the gene matches. The CDR3, as DNA: TGTGCCAGCAGCTTGGGACTAGCGGGCACCGGGGAGCTGTTTTTT. It specifies CASSLGLAGTGELFF.

This clone was observed a few times. The rearrangement uses TRBV19 and TRBJ2-3, with 8 bases that match TRBD2. The length of the CDR3 is 14 residues. The germline gives CDR1 LNHDA, CDR2 SQIVND (reference sequence). V shed 10 bases and J 4 bases; nucleotides not matched to a gene: 10. This CDR3 is CATRIGGASDTQYF. As DNA, the CDR3 is TGTGCCACCAGAATCGGGGGGGCGTCAGATACGCAGTATTTT. Using reference TRBV19 and TRBJ2-3 for the parts outside the CDR3, the full variable domain is DGGITQSPKYLFRKEGQNVTLSCEQNLNHDAMYWYRQDPGQGLRLIYYSQIVNDFQKGDIAEGYSVSREKKESFPLTVTSAQKNPTAFYLCATRIGGASDTQYFGPGTRLTVL.

The gene calls are TRBV7-9 and TRBJ1-1, with D perhaps TRBD1 (6 bases). Per germline, CDR1 SEHNR and CDR2 FQNEAQ (reference sequence). There are 15 residues in the CDR3. V lost 5 bases and J 5 bases, leaving 18 bases between the germline ends. The CDR3 coding sequence is TGTGCCAGCAGCCCCACCGGGCAGGGGTATACTGAAGCTTTCTTT. It codes for CASSPTGQGYTEAFF.

This rearrangement joins TRBV7-3 to TRBJ1-6, with TRBD1 as a possible D gene (6 bases). V was trimmed by 3 bases and J by 10 bases, leaving 13 bases between them. CDR3 size: 14 residues. Germline V CDR1 and CDR2: SGHTA, FQGTGA. CDR3 in amino acids: CASSLAGAGSPLHF. CDR3 nucleotide sequence: TGTGCCAGCAGCTTGGCGGGGGCTGGATCACCCCTCCACTTT.

The chain carries TRBV4-1 and TRBJ2-1; TRBD2 agrees at 10 bases. The CDR3 runs to 14 residues. Losses at the gene ends were 4 bases for V and 4 bases for J; bases not matched to a gene: 1. The germline V gene has CDR1 MGHRA and CDR2 YSYEKL. CDR3 coding DNA: TGCGCCAGCAGCCTAGCGGGAGGTTACAATGAGCAGTTCTTC. Protein: CASSLAGGYNEQFF.

The V and J genes are TRBV9 and TRBJ2-5; possibly TRBD1 for D (6 bases). Germline V gene sequence: CDR1 SGDLS, CDR2 YYNGEE. The CDR3 consists of 12 residues. Trimming took off 7 bases at V and 1 base at J, with 8 bases between the two ends. The CDR3 spells CASGGTQETQYF. For the CDR3, the DNA is TGTGCCAGCGGGGGCACCCAAGAGACCCAGTACTTC.

The J gene is TRBJ2-1, the V gene TRBV5-1; a weak D match, TRBD2 (5 bases). The CDR3 runs 16 residues. The germline V gene encodes CDR1 SGHRS and CDR2 YFSETQ. V gave up 4 bases and J gave up 5 bases, with 19 bases separating them. CDR3 nucleotides: TGCGCCAGCAGCCCAGCGGCACCCACCGCCGACAATGAGCAGTTCTTC. It encodes CASSPAAPTADNEQFF.

The chain recombines TRBV28 with TRBJ2-1; a possible D gene is TRBD1 (6 bases). The germline V gene has CDR1 MDHEN and CDR2 SYDVKM. Trimming stripped 6 bases from V and 6 bases from J, with 9 bases between. CDR3 size: 12 residues. The DNA for the CDR3 is TGTGCCAGCAGCTCGGACAGCAATGAGCAGTTCTTC. Protein sequence: CASSSDSNEQFF.

Of note for this clone: Different DNA sequences within this sample yield the same CDR3. The CDR3 nucleotides are TGCGCCAGCAGCTTGGGAGGGACTGGTAAAACCGGGGAGCTGTTTTTT. Translating it yields CASSLGGTGKTGELFF. The chain has TRBV5-1 and TRBJ2-2; D is possibly TRBD2 (6 bases). Deletions cut 0 bases from V and 5 bases from J, with 14 bases between. Germline V CDR1 and CDR2: SGHRS, YFSETQ. The CDR3 contains 16 residues.